One T cell receptor beta chain is described in this entry. TCRdb processed the RT-PCR reads anew with MiXCR; each CDR3 protein has one entry. The sample lists 650,000 to 800,000 distinct CDR3 sequences, 14% seen once, with about 3.6% in the top ten. Germline CDR1 reads SNHLY; CDR2 reads FYNNEI. V was pared by 6 bases and J by 5 bases, with 7 bases of the junction left unmatched. The CDR3 sequence is 14 residues long. The chain carries TRBV2 and TRBJ2-3; 8 bases line up with TRBD2. The sample comprised memory CD4+ T cells from blood. The source is a female donor in good health, serving as a healthy control. The CDR3 DNA sequence: TGTGCCAGCAGCCGCTTCGGGGGGGAAGATACGCAGTATTTT. Encoded protein: CASSRFGGEDTQYF. Full variable domain (rest looked up from reference TRBV2 and TRBJ2-3): EPEVTQTPSHQVTQMGQEVILRCVPISNHLYFYWYRQILGQKVEFLVSFYNNEISEKSEIFDDQFSVERPDGSNFTLKIRSTKLEDSAMYFCASSRFGGEDTQYFGPGTRLTVL.